Given below is one T cell receptor (beta chain) in context. Its antigen is currently unknown. The data were taken from a study of vaccination and CD4 T cells after COVID-19. Study-level background: Cells were stimulated with overlapping spike peptide pools from SARS-CoV-2, HCoV-NL63, HCoV-OC43 and HCoV-229E. For control cultures, the treatment was a CEFX pool, an HIV-1 Nef pool, or no peptide. Broader study findings: Going from around 20 to 38, median SARS-CoV-2-reactive clonotypes did not rise significantly.

Treatment of the sample: approximately nine-day PBMC culture with coronavirus spike peptide pools or control peptides (ViraFEST assay). CD4+ T-cell collection from the unexposed donor predated the COVID-19 pandemic (2011-2018). The length of the CDR3 is 15 residues. Germline CDR1 and CDR2: MNHEY and SVGEGT. J was trimmed by 7 bases and V by 5 bases; bases with no gene match: 10. Scientists ran DNA taken from cultured CD4+ T cells through the Oncomine TCR Beta short-read assay for sequencing. Genomic DNA was taken out of cultured CD4+ T cells by extraction. Each CDR3 protein gets one entry after TCRdb re-called the PCR reads with MiXCR. The data hold roughly 4,500 distinct CDR3 sequences, with around 64% observed a single time.

Sequencing was done on a sample of CD4+ T cells from blood, cultured in vitro. This rearrangement joins TRBV6-2 or TRBV6-3 to TRBJ1-5, with 8 nucleotides matching TRBD1. The source is a human donor in good health. The CDR3 protein is CASSPRRQGAQPQHF. In DNA form, the CDR3 reads TGTGCCAGCAGTCCTCGTAGGCAGGGGGCCCAGCCCCAGCATTTT.